Below, 10 T cell receptor beta chains from the same sample are listed, as sequenced in a study of OX40 agonist ivuxolimab in advanced cancers. Sequencing was performed with immunoSEQ multiplex PCR; in TCRdb, only in-frame clones are kept and a portion is missing. This sample has 30,000 to 35,000 clones, with over 90% found just once. Source: CD4+ or CD8+ T cells sorted from blood, taken in a trial of the OX40 agonist ivuxolimab. The receptors were gathered from an adult with an advanced solid tumor such as melanoma, head and neck, liver or kidney cancer.

The chain couples TRBV7-9 to TRBJ1-6, with a weak D call TRBD1 (5 bases). Looked up from germline, CDR1 is SEHNR and CDR2 is FQNEAQ (reference sequence). V lost 0 bases to trimming and J lost 8 bases, with 8 bases between them. This CDR3 comprises 14 residues. As DNA, the CDR3 is TGTGCCAGCAGCTTAGCAGGGGATTATTCACCCCTCCACTTT. Its protein is CASSLAGDYSPLHF.

CDR3 nucleotides: TGTGCCATCAGTGAGTCTACTAGGGACGAGCAGTACTTC. Translating it yields CAISESTRDEQYF. The chain joins TRBV10-3 to TRBJ2-7; D might be TRBD2 (5 bases). The CDR3 totals 13 residues. In germline, CDR1 is ENHRY, CDR2 SYGVKD. V was shortened by 0 bases and J by 5 bases, with 8 bases between the two germline ends.

The rearrangement links TRBV9 to TRBJ2-2; TRBD2 matches 10 bases. The CDR3 has 14 residues. V trimming: 1 base; J trimming: 6 bases; junction bases outside the gene matches: 0. In germline, CDR1 is SGDLS, CDR2 YYNGEE. The CDR3 bases are TGTGCCAGCAGCGTACTAGCGGGGGCCGGGGAGCTGTTTTTT. This encodes CASSVLAGAGELFF.

This clone turned up a few times. V and J are TRBV5-1 and TRBJ1-1; no firm D call. The length of the CDR3 is 16 residues. The germline gives CDR1 SGHRS, CDR2 YFSETQ. Trimming stripped 0 bases from V and 3 bases from J, with 15 bases between. The CDR3 region has the DNA TGCGCCAGCAGCTTGGGGGCTATTAATTTCGACACTGAAGCTTTCTTT. Translated, it gives CASSLGAINFDTEAFF.

The V call is TRBV11-2, the J call TRBJ2-6; D not resolved. Germline loops: CDR1 SGHAT, CDR2 FQNNGV. Trimming pared 3 bases from V and 4 bases from J, leaving 4 bases between. The CDR3 spans 13 residues. The CDR3 spells CASSLLGANVLTF. The CDR3 nucleotides read TGTGCCAGCAGCTTGCTCGGGGCCAACGTCCTGACTTTC.

The rearrangement uses TRBV5-1 and TRBJ2-3; D is tentatively TRBD1 or TRBD2 (5 bases each). Germline V gene lookup returns CDR1 SGHRS and CDR2 YFSETQ. The CDR3 covers 15 residues. The V gene lost 1 base and the J gene lost 2 bases, with 11 bases spanning the gap. CDR3 amino acids: CASSLYGTNTDTQYF. The CDR3 DNA is TGCGCCAGCAGCTTGTATGGGACCAACACAGATACGCAGTATTTT.

This clone occurred once. The V and J genes are TRBV5-1 and TRBJ2-5; the match to TRBD1 covers 9 bases. Germline V CDR1 and CDR2: SGHRS, YFSETQ. The CDR3 sequence is 14 residues long. V shed 0 bases and J 10 bases; nucleotides not matched to a gene: 7. CDR3 DNA: TGCGCCAGCAGCTTGGACAGGGGGCGCTCGGTCCAGTACTTC. Its translation is CASSLDRGRSVQYF.

As to this clone: Sequence at one end of the junction differs from germline and may be a read error. The V and J genes are TRBV7-7 and TRBJ2-5, with 10 bases lining up with TRBD1. The CDR3 contains 16 residues. In germline, CDR1 is SSHAT, CDR2 FNYEAQ (reference sequence). CDR3: CASSLGTGAEQETQYF. In nucleotides, the CDR3 is TGTGCTAGCAGTCTAGGGACAGGGGCGGAACAAGAGACCCAGTACTTC.

The V gene is TRBV6-6, the J gene TRBJ1-4; D is ambiguous. The V gene lost 2 bases and the J gene lost 4 bases, with 5 bases spanning the gap. The germline CDR1 and CDR2 sequences are MNHNY and SVGAGI (reference sequence). CDR3 length: 13 amino acids. The DNA of the CDR3 is TGTGCCAGCAGTTACGAGCTTAATGAAAAACTGTTTTTT. As protein: CASSYELNEKLFF.

The chain combines TRBV2 with TRBJ2-1; possible D gene TRBD2, 5 bases. Trimming stripped 11 bases from V and 7 bases from J, with 21 bases between. The CDR3 is 14 residues long. Germline values: CDR1 SNHLY, CDR2 FYNNEI. The CDR3 reads CASQWASPRNEQFF. DNA of the CDR3: TGTGCCTCCCAGTGGGCTAGCCCACGGAATGAGCAGTTCTTC.